This T cell receptor beta chain originates from a study of early T cells in non-severe SARS-CoV-2 infection. MiXCR, applied by TCRdb to the 5' RACE reads, yields one record per CDR3 protein. This table holds around 50,000 distinct CDR3 sequences, over 8% found once. At least ten counts were recorded for this clonotype. Sequenced sample: whole blood. This clonotype was sampled from an adult who was a healthcare worker with PCR-confirmed SARS-CoV-2 infection or an uninfected control (not recorded which).

The CDR3 loop is CSARDMGEFADTQYF. CDR3 DNA: TGCAGTGCTAGAGATATGGGGGAGTTCGCAGATACGCAGTATTTT. The genes are TRBV20-1 and TRBJ2-3; the D gene could be TRBD1 or TRBD2 (5 bases each). Germline V gene sequence: CDR1 DFQATT, CDR2 SNEGSKA (reference sequence). This CDR3 is built from 15 residues. The V end was cut by 0 bases, the J end by 4 bases, with 14 bases between.